These T cell receptor beta chains were read from a single sample in a study of blood T cell repertoires in COVID-19. TCRdb keeps only in-frame clones here, not all; method: immunoSEQ multiplex PCR. The repertoire holds 200,000 to 300,000 clones, approximately 90% seen once, with over 7.5% in the top ten. The sequencing sample was made of PBMCs or T cells enriched from blood (not recorded which). Receptor source: a man aged 40-50 years who had recovered from COVID-19. The CDR3 runs from the conserved cysteine through the conserved F or W. A D gene is named only where the DNA matches it firmly. Clone size is given for some rows only: seen once, a few or many times, or a class if the clone is expanded.

clone size	V gene	D gene	J gene	CDR3 protein	CDR3 DNA
few	TRBV3-1/TRBV3-2	TRBD1	TRBJ1-6	CASSQDMTGASPLHF	TGTGCCAGCAGCCAAGATATGACAGGGGCCTCACCCCTCCACTTT
NA	TRBV7-9	NA	TRBJ2-7	CASRGSSYEQYF	TGTGCCAGCCGAGGAAGCTCCTACGAGCAGTACTTC
NA	TRBV19	NA	TRBJ2-7	CASSITGMYEQYF	TGTGCCAGTAGTATCACAGGGATGTACGAGCAGTACTTC
NA	TRBV27	NA	TRBJ2-2	CASSSAGTLRNTGELFF	TGTGCCAGCTCTTCGGCCGGGACACTAAGAAACACCGGGGAGCTGTTTTTT
NA	TRBV28	TRBD1	TRBJ1-1	CASSRQGASRNTEAFF	TGTGCCAGCAGTCGACAGGGGGCGAGTCGGAACACTGAAGCTTTCTTT
once	TRBV11-3	NA	TRBJ2-7	CASSLERGARGEQYF	TGTGCCAGCAGCTTAGAACGCGGTGCTAGGGGCGAGCAGTACTTC
few	TRBV5-1	NA	TRBJ1-6	CASTWGTRGSPLHF	TGCGCCAGCACCTGGGGGACTAGGGGTTCACCCCTCCACTTT
NA	TRBV4-1	NA	TRBJ2-5	CASSQDTIQRTQYF	TGCGCCAGCAGCCAAGACACCATACAAAGGACCCAGTACTTC
NA	TRBV7-9	TRBD1	TRBJ2-7	CASSPTGQDSYEQYF	TGTGCCAGCAGCCCCACGGGACAGGATTCCTACGAGCAGTACTTC
few	TRBV28	TRBD1	TRBJ2-7	CATNSGQSYEQYF	TGTGCCACGAATTCGGGACAGAGCTACGAGCAGTACTTC
NA	TRBV7-9	TRBD2	TRBJ2-3	CASSWTGGRSTDTQYF	TGTGCCAGCAGCTGGACGGGGGGGCGGAGCACAGATACGCAGTATTTT
NA	TRBV10-3	TRBD1	TRBJ2-6	CAISNRGLASGANVLTF	TGTGCCATCAGTAACAGGGGGCTTGCTTCTGGGGCCAACGTCCTGACTTTC
once	TRBV6-6	TRBD1	TRBJ2-5	CASSRQRGPKETQYF	TGTGCCAGCAGCCGACAAAGGGGGCCGAAAGAGACCCAGTACTTC
NA	TRBV28	NA	TRBJ2-7	CASRYYREYEQYF	TGTGCCAGCAGATACTACCGGGAGTACGAGCAGTACTTC
once	TRBV28	TRBD1	TRBJ2-2	CASSYKGQGFYSPNTGELFF	TGTGCCAGCAGTTACAAGGGACAGGGTTTTTATTCACCGAACACCGGGGAGCTGTTTTTT
NA	TRBV27	NA	TRBJ2-1	CASSPRRGGEQFF	TGTGCCAGCAGCCCCCGGCGGGGTGGTGAGCAGTTCTTC
NA	TRBV9	TRBD2	TRBJ2-3	CASSSERGDTDTQYF	TGTGCCAGCAGCTCAGAGCGGGGAGACACAGATACGCAGTATTTT
NA	TRBV4-1	NA	TRBJ2-7	CASSQEGLANYEQYF	TGCGCCAGCAGCCAAGAAGGTCTAGCGAACTACGAGCAGTACTTC
NA	TRBV11-2	NA	TRBJ1-5	CASSLGARQPQHF	TGTGCCAGCAGCTTAGGGGCCCGACAGCCCCAGCATTTT
NA	TRBV5-1	TRBD2	TRBJ2-3	CASSYMSGGSTDTQYF	TGCGCCAGCAGCTATATGAGCGGGGGAAGCACAGATACGCAGTATTTT